This TCR beta chain is from a study of T cell responses to AZD1222 COVID-19 vaccine. Overall study: The analysis combined second doses at about 4 or about 12 weeks.

Study-wide points: Compared with day 0, the breadth and depth of the Spike-specific TCR repertoire rose significantly after two doses of AZD1222. Spike was spanned by vaccine-associated CD4 TCRs, with dominance at 160-218 and 743-854. Nearly half of unique spike-specific TCRs reportedly avoided B.1.351 and B.1.1.7 mutated regions.

On this clone itself: Its antigen is still unknown.

Trimming pared 6 bases from V and 0 bases from J, leaving 6 bases between. The length of the CDR3 is 13 residues. Some clones are missing from TCRdb's copy, which holds only in-frame ones; the method was immunoSEQ multiplex PCR. The data show about 110,000 clones, with roughly 91% seen just once and 4% to 4.5% held by the top ten. This receptor was obtained from an adult in good health. V usage is TRBV12-3 or TRBV12-4 and J usage is TRBJ2-1; no clear D gene. The starting material was peripheral blood, obtained on day 0 of AZD1222 vaccination. CDR3 loop: CASRSGSYNEQFF. The CDR3 nucleotides read TGTGCCAGCAGGTCAGGCTCCTACAATGAGCAGTTCTTC.